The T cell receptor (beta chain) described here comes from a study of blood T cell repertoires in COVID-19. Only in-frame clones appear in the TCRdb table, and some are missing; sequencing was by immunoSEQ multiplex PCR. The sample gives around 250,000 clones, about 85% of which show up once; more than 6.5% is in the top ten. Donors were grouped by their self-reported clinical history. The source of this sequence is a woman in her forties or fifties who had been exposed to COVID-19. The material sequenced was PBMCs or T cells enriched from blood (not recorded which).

The CDR3 DNA reads TGTGCCAGTAGTATCGTACAGGGGGCTTCACCCCTCCACTTT. Its translation: CASSIVQGASPLHF. This sequence joins TRBV19 and TRBJ1-6; 9 nucleotides match TRBD1. In germline, CDR1 is LNHDA, CDR2 SQIVND (reference sequence). After removal of 3 bases from V and 9 bases from J, the junction contained 3 bases not matched to a gene. The CDR3 has 14 residues.